The clone carrying this T cell receptor (beta chain) showed up just a few times. Unique molecular identifiers were added to individual cDNA molecules. Via MiXCR, TCRdb re-called the 5' RACE reads, giving one row per CDR3 protein. The data contain 30,000 to 40,000 distinct CDR3 sequences, about 5.3% of them singletons. These data come from a study of early T cells in non-severe SARS-CoV-2 infection. V was cut by 6 bases and J by 7 bases, with 18 bases left in between. Germline loops: CDR1 KGHSH, CDR2 LQKENI. This CDR3 is built from 14 residues. The sequence came from an adult who was a healthcare worker with PCR-confirmed SARS-CoV-2 infection or an uninfected control (not recorded which). The chain uses TRBV18 and TRBJ1-2; D is ambiguous. This specimen was whole blood, taken at baseline. CDR3 loop: CASSRQGFFSGYTF. In DNA form, the CDR3 reads TGTGCCAGCTCGCGGCAAGGTTTTTTCAGTGGCTACACCTTC.